This TCR beta chain was sequenced for a study of CD4 T cells in relation to SARS-CoV-2 and coronaviruses. Findings and caveats of the study: Memory recall responses, not primary responses primed in culture, are what the assay detects.

This clone is a singleton in its sample. Its antigen is undetermined. Sequencing was performed with immunoSEQ multiplex PCR; in TCRdb, only in-frame clones are kept and a portion is missing. Altogether around 70,000 clones are present, about 87% being singletons, with the ten largest covering 1.6%. CD4+ T cells from unexposed donors were obtained before the COVID-19 pandemic (2011-2018). The receptor comes from a human donor in good health. The material sequenced was memory CD4+ T cells from PBMCs.

The CDR3 DNA sequence: TGTGCCAGCTCACCCCCCAACGGGCGGGAGGGCCGGAACGAGCAGTACTTC. Its protein is CASSPPNGREGRNEQYF. This chain links TRBV18 with TRBJ2-7; 9 nucleotides agree with TRBD2. The CDR3 consists of 17 residues. Germline V gene lookup returns CDR1 KGHSH and CDR2 LQKENI. With 3 bases clipped from V and 5 bases from J, the junction kept 14 bases outside the gene matches.